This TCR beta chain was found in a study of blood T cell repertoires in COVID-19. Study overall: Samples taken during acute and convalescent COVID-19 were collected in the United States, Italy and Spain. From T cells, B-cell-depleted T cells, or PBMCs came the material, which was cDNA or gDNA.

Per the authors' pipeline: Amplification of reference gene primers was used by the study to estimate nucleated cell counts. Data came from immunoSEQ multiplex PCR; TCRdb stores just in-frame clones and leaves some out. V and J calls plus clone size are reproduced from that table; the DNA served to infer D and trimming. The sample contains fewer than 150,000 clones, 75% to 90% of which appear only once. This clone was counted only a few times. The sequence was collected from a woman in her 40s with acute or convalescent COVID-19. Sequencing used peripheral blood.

For the CDR3, the DNA is TGCAGTGCTAGTCCCTCCGGGGGTCGCAGTGGCTACACCTTC. Its protein product is CSASPSGGRSGYTF. The V and J genes are TRBV20-1 and TRBJ1-2; weak D call: TRBD1 (5 bases). Germline CDR1 DFQATT, CDR2 SNEGSKA (reference sequence). Trimming left V 3 bases short and J 7 bases short, with 18 bases between. The CDR3 totals 14 residues.